Sequencing of this T cell receptor (beta chain) was carried out in a study of beta chain features in type 1 diabetes. General study results and limits: Researchers caution that PCR might favor shorter templates, equally among patients and controls.

V was clipped by 8 bases and J by 5 bases; unmatched bases: 10. CDR1 is SQVTM and CDR2 is ANQGSEA in the germline V gene. CDR3 length equals 13 residues. Concerning this clone itself: Its antigen is unknown.

All of the isolated RNA was reverse transcribed, so expressed TCRB transcripts were sequenced. Profiling relied on immunoSEQ multiplex PCR, and the TCRdb table lists in-frame clones only, not all of them. The sample lists 620,000 or so clones, around 15% seen once, with about 0.087% in the top ten. J is TRBJ1-1 and V is TRBV29-1, with TRBD1 matching 8 bases. The sequence came from a man aged 18 to 35 in good health. The sample taken for sequencing was naive CD4+ T cells from blood. The chain's CDR3 is CSSLQGARTEAFF. In DNA, the CDR3 is TGCAGCAGCCTCCAGGGGGCGCGGACTGAAGCTTTCTTT.